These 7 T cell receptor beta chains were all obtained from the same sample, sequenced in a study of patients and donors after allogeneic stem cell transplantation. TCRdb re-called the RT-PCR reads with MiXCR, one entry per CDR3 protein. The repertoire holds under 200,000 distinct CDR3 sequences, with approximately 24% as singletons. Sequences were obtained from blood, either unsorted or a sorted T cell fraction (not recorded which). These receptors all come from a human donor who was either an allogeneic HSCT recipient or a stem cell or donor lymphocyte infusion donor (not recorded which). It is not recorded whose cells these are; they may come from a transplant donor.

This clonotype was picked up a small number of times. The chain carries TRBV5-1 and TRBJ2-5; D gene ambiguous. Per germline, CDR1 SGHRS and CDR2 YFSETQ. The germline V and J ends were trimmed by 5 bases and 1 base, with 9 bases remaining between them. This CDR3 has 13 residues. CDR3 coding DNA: TGCGCCAGCAGACCGACTGTCCAAGAGACCCAGTACTTC. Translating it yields CASRPTVQETQYF.

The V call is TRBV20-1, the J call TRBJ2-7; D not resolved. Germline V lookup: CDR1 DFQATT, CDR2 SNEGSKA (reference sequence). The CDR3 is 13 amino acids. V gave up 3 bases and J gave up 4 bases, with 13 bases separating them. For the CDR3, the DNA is TGCAGTGCTAGTCCCCTCAAAAAATACGAGCAGTACTTC. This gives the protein CSASPLKKYEQYF.

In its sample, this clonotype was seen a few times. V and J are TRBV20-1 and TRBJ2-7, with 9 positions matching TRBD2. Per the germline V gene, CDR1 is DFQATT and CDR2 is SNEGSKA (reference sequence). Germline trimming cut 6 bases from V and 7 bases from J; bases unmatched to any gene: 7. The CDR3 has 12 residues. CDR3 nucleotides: TGCAGTGCCAGTGCCCTAGCGGGGGAGCAGTACTTC. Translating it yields CSASALAGEQYF.

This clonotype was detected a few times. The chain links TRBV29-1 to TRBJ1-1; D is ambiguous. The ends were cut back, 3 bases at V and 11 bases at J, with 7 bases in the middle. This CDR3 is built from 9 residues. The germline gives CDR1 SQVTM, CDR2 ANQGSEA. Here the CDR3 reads CSVDHGAFF. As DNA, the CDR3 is TGCAGCGTTGATCACGGGGCTTTCTTT. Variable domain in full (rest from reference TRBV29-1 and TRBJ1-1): SAVISQKPSRDICQRGTSLTIQCQVDSQVTMMFWYRQQPGQSLTLIATANQGSEATYESGFVIDKFPISRPNLTFSTLTVSNMSPEDSSIYLCSVDHGAFFGQGTRLTVV.

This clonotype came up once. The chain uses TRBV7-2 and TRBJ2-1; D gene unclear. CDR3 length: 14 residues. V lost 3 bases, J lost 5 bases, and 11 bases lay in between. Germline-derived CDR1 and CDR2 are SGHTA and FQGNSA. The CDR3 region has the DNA TGTGCCAGCAGCTTCAGAGGAATACACAATGAGCAGTTCTTC. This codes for CASSFRGIHNEQFF.

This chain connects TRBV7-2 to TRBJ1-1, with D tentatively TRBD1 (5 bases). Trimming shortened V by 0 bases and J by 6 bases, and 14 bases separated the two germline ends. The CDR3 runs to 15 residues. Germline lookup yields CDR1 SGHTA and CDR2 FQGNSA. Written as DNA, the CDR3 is TGTGCCAGCAGCTTAGCGCTAAGGGGCATCCCTGAAGCTTTCTTT. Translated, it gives CASSLALRGIPEAFF.

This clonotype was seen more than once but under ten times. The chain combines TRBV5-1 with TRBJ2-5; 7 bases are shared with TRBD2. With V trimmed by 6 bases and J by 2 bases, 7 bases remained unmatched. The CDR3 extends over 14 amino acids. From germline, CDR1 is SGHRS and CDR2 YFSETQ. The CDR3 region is CASTRGTTQETQYF. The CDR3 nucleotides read TGCGCCAGCACCAGAGGGACTACGCAAGAGACCCAGTACTTC. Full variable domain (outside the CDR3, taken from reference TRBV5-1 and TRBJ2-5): KAGVTQTPRYLIKTRGQQVTLSCSPISGHRSVSWYQQTPGQGLQFLFEYFSETQRNKGNFPGRFSGRQFSNSRSEMNVSTLELGDSALYLCASTRGTTQETQYFGPGTRLLVL.